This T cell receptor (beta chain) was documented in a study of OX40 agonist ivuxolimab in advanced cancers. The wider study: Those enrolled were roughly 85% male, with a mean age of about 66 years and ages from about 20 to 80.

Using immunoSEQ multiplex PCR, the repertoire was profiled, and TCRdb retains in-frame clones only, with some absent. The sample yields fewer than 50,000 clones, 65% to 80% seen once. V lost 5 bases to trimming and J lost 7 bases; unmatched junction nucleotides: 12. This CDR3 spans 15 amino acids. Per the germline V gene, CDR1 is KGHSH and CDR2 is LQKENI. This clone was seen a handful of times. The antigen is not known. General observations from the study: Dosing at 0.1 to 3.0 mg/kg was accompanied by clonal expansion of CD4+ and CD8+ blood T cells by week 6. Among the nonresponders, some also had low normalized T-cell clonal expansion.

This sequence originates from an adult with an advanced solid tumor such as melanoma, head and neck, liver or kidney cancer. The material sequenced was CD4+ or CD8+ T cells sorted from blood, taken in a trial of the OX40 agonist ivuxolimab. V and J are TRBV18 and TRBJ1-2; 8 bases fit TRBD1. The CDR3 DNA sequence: TGTGCCAGCTCAGAACAGGGGGGGCGAGGATCTGGCTACACCTTC. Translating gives CASSEQGGRGSGYTF. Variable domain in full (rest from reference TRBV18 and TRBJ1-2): NAGVMQNPRHLVRRRGQEARLRCSPMKGHSHVYWYRQLPEEGLKFMVYLQKENIIDESGMPKERFSAEFPKEGPSILRIQQVVRGDSAAYFCASSEQGGRGSGYTFGSGTRLTVV.